The TCR beta chain described here comes from a study of vaccination effects on CD4 cells after COVID-19. Sequenced by immunoSEQ multiplex PCR; TCRdb stores in-frame clones only, minus some. The data hold about 65,000 clones, with 70% to 80% observed a single time. From germline, CDR1 is WNHNN and CDR2 SYGVQD (reference sequence). Trimming pared 4 bases from V and 6 bases from J, leaving 20 bases between. The CDR3 totals 16 residues. Under the ViraFEST assay, PBMC were stimulated with viral peptide pools so that antigen-specific CD4+ T cells expanded. Sequencing was performed afterwards. Having been cultured for less than 13 days, the cells underwent CD4+ T cell isolation. Having tested negative for nucleocapsid antibodies, the vaccine recipients showed no prior SARS-CoV-2 infection. About 2 million PBMC per well received about 9.8 IU/ml IL-2 and 8 to 10 ug/ml peptides in culture. A half-medium replacement with IL-2 medium was carried out on days 3 and 7.

As concerns this clone: Its antigen is undetermined.

Notes on the study in general: Limitations: small convalescent group and missing early post-infection timepoints. By a late point after vaccination, infection- and vaccine-induced clones had shrunk markedly through clonal contraction.

The clonotype originates from a human donor who received a COVID-19 vaccine. The V and J genes are TRBV10-1 and TRBJ2-3, with D perhaps TRBD1 (6 bases). The source was CD4+ T cells from PBMCs cultured with HCoV-NL63 spike peptides, collected before COVID-19 vaccination. CDR3 nucleotides: TGCGCCAGCAGTGGTTCTACTCAGGGGCTGGTGGATACGCAGTATTTT. Residues: CASSGSTQGLVDTQYF.